Below, one TCR beta chain is given with its context. No antigen is known for it. Per-base qualities were not stored, and no clone one base away is much larger. These data are taken from a study of identical twins (dated by TCRdb to about 2016). In the study overall: The study deep-sequenced TCR alpha and beta repertoires from monozygotic twins, unrelated adults of various ages and cord blood to test whether fetal clonotypes persist. Replicate twin experiments were performed at different times using different library preparation protocols to rule out contamination.

Every donor was a healthy Caucasian. Three pairs of female monozygotic twins, all aged roughly 18 to 29 years, made up the twin cohort. RNA for TCR libraries was isolated from peripheral blood mononuclear cells. The method was 5' RACE. TCRdb lists the instrument as Illumina HiSeq 2000. Template switching added a universal primer binding site, and the final cDNA carried a unique molecular identifier that allowed TCR cDNA molecules to be counted accurately. Specific primers in the conserved constant-segment region were used to synthesize first-strand cDNA for TCR alpha and beta chains. Each cDNA library was double barcoded, with a SMART-Mk sample barcode plus Illumina barcodes, to control for contamination. TruSeq adapter sequences, together with Illumina sample barcodes, were added in two successive PCR steps. TCR alpha and beta cDNA libraries were sequenced on the Illumina HiSeq platform with custom primers. Per the authors' processing: Unique molecular identifiers were extracted from raw reads with MiGEC, and CDR3 positions were determined with MiXCR. Recombination models were inferred per individual with the repgenHMM and IGoR tools using an EM algorithm. The analysis of shared clonotypes was done with the tcR package in R, with sharing normalized by the product of cloneset sizes. To study raw recombination without the effects of thymic and clonal selection, out-of-frame nonproductive sequences were analyzed. The public reads were reanalyzed by TCRdb: fastp trimming at Q25, MiXCR alignment, in-frame beta chains only. A single entry per CDR3 protein holds the most common genes and DNA from its merged rows. The V and J calls here are based on TCRdb, not the publication. The sample has fewer than 900,000 distinct CDR3 sequences on record, approximately 18% of them singletons. The top ten hold around 12% of the sample.

The CDR3 runs 13 amino acids, cysteine and phenylalanine included. CDR3 DNA is the only sequence kept; it has 39 bases, read in frame from the first base. CDR1 and CDR2 are drawn from the germline V gene (reference sequence): SEHNR, FQNEAQ. The V and J ends are trimmed by 5 bases and 7 bases, leaving 12 bases between them. Results the study describes overall, beyond this receptor: Out-of-frame TCR alpha sequences shared between twins showed an excess of low generation-probability sequences compared with coincidental sharing between unrelated individuals. Abundant cord blood beta clonotypes had fewer insertions, young adult naive repertoires showed a similar but weaker trend, and memory repertoires showed no such trend. Invariant T cells such as MAIT and iNKT could partly confound zero-insertion analyses, though diverse VJ usage argued against this for most clonotypes. In beta out-of-frame sequences, excess twin sharing was weaker, because having fewer shared sequences lowered the signal-to-noise ratio. In monozygotic twins, out-of-frame TCR alpha sharing was systematically underestimated by recombination models, although the models agreed with sharing between unrelated individuals. Because the same donors could not be followed over many years, conclusions were based on cross-sectional statistical analysis.

Another study also made use of these data, one on T cells expressing NK-cell markers. From that second study: TCR beta-chain repertoires were profiled in sorted CD3+CD56+NKG2C+, CD3+CD56+NKG2C- and CD3+CD56-NKG2C+ T-cell subsets from several donors. Of the eight sequenced donors, seven were found to be HCMV-seropositive and one was found to be HCMV-seronegative. To restrict sorting to alphabetaTCR-expressing T cells, an anti-gammadeltaTCR antibody was added in several experiments. In more than 5 donors, the dominant CD3+CD56+NKG2C+ clonotypes ranked among the top 10 CD8+ clonotypes, making up roughly 1.0-8% of CD8+ T cells. Those dominant clonotypes were again the most abundant among CD3+CD56-NKG2C+ cells in a few donors, at roughly 25-60.1%. Whether the expanded NKG2C-expressing T cell clones were specific for HCMV antigens was left unclear. The eight sequenced donors were randomly selected healthy volunteers, three men and five women. A commercial ELISA kit detecting HCMV-specific IgG in serum was used to determine HCMV serostatus. For six donors, unsorted PBMC were also used to sequence bulk peripheral blood T-cell repertoires. Reads were demultiplexed and grouped by UMI with MIGEC, and clonotypes were assembled and quantified with MiTCR. To exclude erroneous sequences, only TCR cDNA sequences supported by at least two reads were retained. Downstream repertoire analysis used the tcR package, and clonotypes were matched across fractions by CDR3 nucleotide sequence plus V segment. VDJmatch was used to annotate antigen specificity against VDJdb, with one amino acid substitution allowed in CDR3.

Sequencing was performed on PBMCs. This receptor was identified in a young woman in good health. Here the chain combines TRBV7-9 and TRBJ2-1, with no confidently assigned D gene. The CDR3 loop reads CASSLGWGNEQFF. Read as DNA, the sequence is TGTGCCAGCAGCCTAGGTTGGGGAAATGAGCAGTTCTTC.